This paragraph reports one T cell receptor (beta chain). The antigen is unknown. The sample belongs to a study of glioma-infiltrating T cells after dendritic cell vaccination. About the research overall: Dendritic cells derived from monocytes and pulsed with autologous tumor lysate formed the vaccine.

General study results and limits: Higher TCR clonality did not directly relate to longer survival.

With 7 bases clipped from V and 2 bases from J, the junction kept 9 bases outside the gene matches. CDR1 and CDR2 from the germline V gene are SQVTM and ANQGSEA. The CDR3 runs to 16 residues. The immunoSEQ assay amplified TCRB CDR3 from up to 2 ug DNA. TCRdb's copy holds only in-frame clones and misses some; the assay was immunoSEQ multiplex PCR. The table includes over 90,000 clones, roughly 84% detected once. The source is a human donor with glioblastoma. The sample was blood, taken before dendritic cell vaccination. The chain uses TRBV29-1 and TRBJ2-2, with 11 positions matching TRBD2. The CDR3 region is CSARLAGIPNTGELFF. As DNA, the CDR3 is TGCAGCGCTAGACTAGCGGGGATACCAAACACCGGGGAGCTGTTTTTT.